This passage covers 9 T cell receptor beta chains from one sample sequenced in a study of shared clonotypes between healthy human individuals. Measured with immunoSEQ multiplex PCR; TCRdb has only the in-frame clones, and not every one. The sample has about 2.3 million clones; roughly 90% are singletons. Sequenced input: naive CD4+ T cells from PBMCs. The subset is: CD45RA+ positively selected. These receptors were collected from a man aged 18 to 29 in good health. Some clones in this sample may be carry-over from other donors' samples.

The genes are TRBV27 and TRBJ1-2; no clear D gene. The germline V gene has CDR1 MNHEY and CDR2 SMNVEV (reference sequence). The CDR3 covers 15 residues. With 8 bases removed from V and 5 bases from J, the gap between germline ends came to 21 bases. CDR3 bases: TGTGCCAGCCGTAACCCCCGTTGGGGAGGGTATGGCTACACCTTC. It yields the protein CASRNPRWGGYGYTF.

The CDR3: CASSRTSGRGVGEKLFF. CDR3 coding DNA: TGCGCCAGCAGCCGAACTAGCGGGAGGGGTGTGGGTGAAAAACTGTTTTTT. V usage is TRBV4-1 and J usage is TRBJ1-4, with a possible D match to TRBD1 (5 bases). V was clipped by 4 bases and J by 7 bases, with 22 bases between them. This CDR3 is 17 amino acids long. CDR1 is MGHRA and CDR2 is YSYEKL in the germline V gene.

This chain connects TRBV5-1 to TRBJ2-3, with a tentative D call TRBD2 (6 bases). The V gene's germline CDR1 is SGHRS and CDR2 YFSETQ. This CDR3 contains 13 residues. Between the trimmed V and J ends, which lost 5 bases and 4 bases, there was a span of 11 bases. The CDR3 sequence is CASSAGRPDTQYF. CDR3 DNA: TGCGCCAGCAGTGCGGGAAGGCCAGATACGCAGTATTTT.

The chain links TRBV11-2 to TRBJ2-1; D is ambiguous. V was shortened by 0 bases and J by 15 bases, with 15 bases between the two germline ends. Germline assignment: CDR1 SGHAT and CDR2 FQNNGV. CDR3 size: 13 residues. The CDR3 DNA is TGTGCCAGCAGCTTAGATATGGATTTACGGCCGTTCTTC. This codes for CASSLDMDLRPFF.

The CDR3 region has the DNA TGTGCCAGCAGCTTATTTCCCCGGACAGGGGGCTACGAGCAGTACTTC. It codes for CASSLFPRTGGYEQYF. The genes are TRBV7-2 and TRBJ2-7, with TRBD1 identical over 10 bases. The V gene end was trimmed by 2 bases and the J gene end by 3 bases; junction bases not matched to a gene: 7. CDR1 is SGHTA, CDR2 FQGNSA, per germline. This CDR3 is built from 16 residues.

This chain joins TRBV28 and TRBJ1-1; weak D call: TRBD1 (5 bases). CDR1 and CDR2 from the germline V gene are MDHEN and SYDVKM. Trimming pared 1 base from V and 0 bases from J, leaving 9 bases between. The CDR3 extends over 15 amino acids. In nucleotides, the CDR3 is TGTGCCAGCAGTTTATATGGAGGGGTGAACACTGAAGCTTTCTTT. This codes for CASSLYGGVNTEAFF.

The CDR3, as DNA: TGTGCCAGCAGTTCCCAGGGGGTTGTCTACGAGCAGTACTTC. As protein: CASSSQGVVYEQYF. The chain recombines TRBV27 with TRBJ2-7; TRBD1 matches at 7 bases. Unmatched junction bases numbered 6, after V lost 4 bases and J lost 3 bases. The CDR3 is made up of 14 amino acids. Per the germline V gene, CDR1 is MNHEY and CDR2 is SMNVEV (reference sequence).

V is TRBV27 and J is TRBJ2-6; D is ambiguous. Per the germline V gene, CDR1 is MNHEY and CDR2 is SMNVEV (reference sequence). The V end lost 7 bases, the J end lost 1 base, and 11 bases lay between the germline ends. CDR3 length: 15 amino acids. CDR3 region: CASTRAESGANVLTF. CDR3 bases: TGTGCCAGCACCCGGGCGGAGTCTGGGGCCAACGTCCTGACTTTC.

The chain combines TRBV5-1 with TRBJ2-4; tentatively, D is TRBD2 (5 bases). The CDR3 covers 15 residues. Germline CDR1 reads SGHRS; CDR2 reads YFSETQ. V lost 2 bases and J lost 7, with 16 bases in between. CDR3 sequence reads: CASSLLPGYVNIQYF. The DNA of the CDR3 is TGCGCCAGCAGCTTACTCCCGGGGTACGTGAACATTCAGTACTTC. The variable domain in full, completed from reference TRBV5-1 and TRBJ2-4, reads KAGVTQTPRYLIKTRGQQVTLSCSPISGHRSVSWYQQTPGQGLQFLFEYFSETQRNKGNFPGRFSGRQFSNSRSEMNVSTLELGDSALYLCASSLLPGYVNIQYFGAGTRLSVL.